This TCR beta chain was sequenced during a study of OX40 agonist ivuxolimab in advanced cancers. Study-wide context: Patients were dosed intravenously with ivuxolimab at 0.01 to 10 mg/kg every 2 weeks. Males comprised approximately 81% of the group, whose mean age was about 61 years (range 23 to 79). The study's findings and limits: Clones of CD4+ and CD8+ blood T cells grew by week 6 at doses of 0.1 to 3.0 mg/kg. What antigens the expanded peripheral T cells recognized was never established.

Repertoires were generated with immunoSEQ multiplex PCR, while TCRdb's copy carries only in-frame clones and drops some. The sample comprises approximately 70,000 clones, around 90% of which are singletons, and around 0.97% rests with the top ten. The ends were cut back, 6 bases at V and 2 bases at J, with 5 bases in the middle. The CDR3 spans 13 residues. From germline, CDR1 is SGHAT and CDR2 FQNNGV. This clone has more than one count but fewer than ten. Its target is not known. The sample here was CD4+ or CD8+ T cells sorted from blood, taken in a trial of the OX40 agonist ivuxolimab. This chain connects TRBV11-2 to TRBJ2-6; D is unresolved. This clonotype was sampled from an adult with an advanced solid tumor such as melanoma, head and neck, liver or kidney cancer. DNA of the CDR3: TGTGCCAGCAGGATTACTGGGGCCAACGTCCTGACTTTC. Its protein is CASRITGANVLTF.